This TCR beta chain is drawn from a study of T cells in Graves' hyperthyroidism and ophthalmopathy. RNA transcripts provided the source from which TCR beta CDR3 regions were amplified. The HTBI primer set served for first-round RT-PCR of the TCR CDR3. From the multiplex PCR reads, TCRdb called clonotypes with MiXCR, one entry per CDR3 protein. This table has over 350,000 distinct CDR3 sequences, about an eighth appearing once. Under 3 months was the duration of disease in ophthalmopathy patients, who also had a Clinical Activity Score of at least 3 and a NOSPECS grade of at least 4. Patients having uncontrolled infection, another autoimmune disease, pregnancy or lactation were not included. Diagnosis rested on symptoms, serum thyroxine and TRAb, thyroid ultrasound, and orbital computed tomography. Regarding the study as a whole: With a median lead of around 5.9 months before onset, the model predicted ophthalmopathy.

This clonotype showed up many times. Its cognate antigen is unknown. The CDR3 extends over 17 amino acids. The ends lost 0 bases at V and 0 bases at J; junction bases unmatched: 6. Germline CDR1 is SGDLS and CDR2 is YYNGEE. This sequence originates from a man aged 45-65 years with Graves' ophthalmopathy. The chain joins TRBV9 to TRBJ2-3, with 8 bases identical to TRBD2. The sequenced sample consisted of blood. The CDR3 loop is CASSVVSGGGSTDTQYF. CDR3 nucleotide sequence: TGTGCCAGCAGCGTAGTGAGCGGCGGGGGGAGCACAGATACGCAGTATTTT. Filled out from reference TRBV9 and TRBJ2-3, the complete variable domain reads DSGVTQTPKHLITATGQRVTLRCSPRSGDLSVYWYQQSLDQGLQFLIQYYNGEERAKGNILERFSAQQFPDLHSELNLSSLELGDSALYFCASSVVSGGGSTDTQYFGPGTRLTVL.